The clone carrying this TCR beta chain was seen a few times. Sequencing was performed with immunoSEQ multiplex PCR; in TCRdb, only in-frame clones are kept and a portion is missing. Among approximately 280,000 clones listed, under 90% were seen once. This entry is derived from a study of blood T cell repertoires in COVID-19. Study-wide context: Acute and convalescent COVID-19 specimens originated in the United States, Italy and Spain. PBMCs, B-cell-depleted T cells, or T cells provided the cDNA or gDNA that made up the material.

V lost 3 bases and J lost 1, with 14 bases in between. Germline V lookup: CDR1 SGHAT, CDR2 FQNNGV. The CDR3 runs 16 residues. The sequence was collected from a man aged 45 to 65 with acute or convalescent COVID-19. Specimen: peripheral blood. The chain couples TRBV11-2 to TRBJ2-3; a weak D match, TRBD2 (5 bases). The CDR3 coding sequence is TGTGCCAGCAGCTTCGGAGGAGTAGGACGCACAGATACGCAGTATTTT. This translates into CASSFGGVGRTDTQYF. Full variable domain (outside the CDR3, taken from reference TRBV11-2 and TRBJ2-3): EAGVAQSPRYKIIEKRQSVAFWCNPISGHATLYWYQQILGQGPKLLIQFQNNGVVDDSQLPKDRFSAERLKGVDSTLKIQPAKLEDSAVYLCASSFGGVGRTDTQYFGPGTRLTVL.